These 23 T cell receptor beta chains share one sample of origin, sequenced in a study of human T cells and chemical hapten exposure. TCRdb reanalysed the RACE reads using MiXCR and keeps one entry per CDR3 protein. This repertoire shows approximately 350,000 distinct CDR3 sequences, about 6% found once; its top ten account for about 5.4%. Time point indicated: patch test 2, 6 weeks after DPC sensitization. Treatment in this sample: therapeutic diphenylcyclopropenone sensitization with weekly scalp DPC. Here the sequenced sample was whole blood, taken in connection with sensitization to the hapten diphenylcyclopropenone (DPC). The receptor set was obtained from a woman aged 18-35 years with alopecia areata. Some clones in this sample may be carry-over from other donors' samples.

V is TRBV18 and J is TRBJ2-2, with a tentative D call TRBD1 (5 bases). Germline CDR1 KGHSH, CDR2 LQKENI. V was pared by 2 bases and J by 4 bases, with 8 bases between. The CDR3 is 14 residues long. CDR3 DNA: TGTGCCAGCTCACCAGGGGCCAGCACCGGGGAGCTGTTTTTT. As protein: CASSPGASTGELFF.

This clonotype was counted at least ten times. The V call is TRBV7-6, the J call TRBJ2-3; perhaps TRBD2 as D (6 bases). V was shortened by 3 bases and J by 2 bases, with 9 bases between the two germline ends. In germline, CDR1 is SGHVS, CDR2 FNYEAQ. The CDR3 has 14 amino acids. CDR3 amino acids: CASSFQRATDTQYF. The CDR3 coding sequence is TGTGCCAGCAGCTTCCAGCGGGCCACAGATACGCAGTATTTT.

The chain links TRBV5-1 to TRBJ1-1; no reliable D call. The CDR3 has 14 amino acids. Germline V gives CDR1 SGHRS, CDR2 YFSETQ. The ends were cut back, 3 bases at V and 9 bases at J, with 18 bases in the middle. CDR3 nucleotide sequence: TGCGCCAGCAGCTCTGAAGGCGACGGAGATCAAGCTTTCTTT. This sequence encodes CASSSEGDGDQAFF.

J is TRBJ2-5 and V is TRBV18, with D possibly TRBD1 on 6 matching bases. V gave up 7 bases and J gave up 0 bases, with 9 bases separating them. The CDR3 extends over 13 amino acids. CDR1 and CDR2 from the germline V gene are KGHSH and LQKENI. CDR3: CASLQGNQETQYF. Written as DNA, the CDR3 is TGTGCCAGCTTACAGGGCAACCAAGAGACCCAGTACTTC. The full variable domain, in which reference TRBV18 and TRBJ2-5 provide the parts outside the CDR3, is NAGVMQNPRHLVRRRGQEARLRCSPMKGHSHVYWYRQLPEEGLKFMVYLQKENIIDESGMPKERFSAEFPKEGPSILRIQQVVRGDSAAYFCASLQGNQETQYFGPGTRLLVL.

This clonotype was counted only a few times. The chain is built from TRBV6-2 or TRBV6-3 and TRBJ2-7; D perhaps matches TRBD1 (6 bases). This CDR3 is built from 16 residues. The germline V and J ends were trimmed by 2 bases and 3 bases, with 17 bases remaining between them. CDR1 MNHEY and CDR2 SVGEGT come from the germline V gene. CDR3 sequence: CASSYPRRTVNYEQYF. The CDR3 nucleotides read TGTGCCAGCAGTTACCCACGACGGACAGTGAACTACGAGCAGTACTTC.

This clonotype was found a few times. The rearrangement joins TRBV5-6 to TRBJ1-5, with a tentative D call TRBD1 (6 bases). Germline CDR1 reads SGHDT; CDR2 reads YYEEEE. The CDR3 covers 17 residues. V was pared by 4 bases and J by 1 base, with 18 bases between. The CDR3 sequence is CASSLTIGGQSNQPQHF. The DNA for the CDR3 is TGTGCCAGCAGCCTAACGATCGGAGGACAGAGCAATCAGCCCCAGCATTTT. Using reference TRBV5-6 and TRBJ1-5 for the parts outside the CDR3, the full variable domain is DAGVTQSPTHLIKTRGQQVTLRCSPKSGHDTVSWYQQALGQGPQFIFQYYEEEERQRGNFPDRFSGHQFPNYSSELNVNALLLGDSALYLCASSLTIGGQSNQPQHFGDGTRLSIL.

This clonotype was recorded many times. The chain recombines TRBV10-3 with TRBJ1-1; 8 bases are shared with TRBD1. V gave up 10 bases and J gave up 5 bases; unmatched junction bases: 9. The CDR3 loop spans 13 amino acids. Germline V CDR1 and CDR2: ENHRY, SYGVKD. The CDR3: CATKGQEGTEAFF. CDR3 nucleotides: TGTGCCACGAAGGGACAGGAGGGGACTGAAGCTTTCTTT.

This clonotype was recorded many times. V and J are TRBV29-1 and TRBJ2-1; 12 bases align to TRBD2. The CDR3 extends over 14 amino acids. Germline V gives CDR1 SQVTM, CDR2 ANQGSEA. Trimming at V came to 6 bases and at J to 8 bases, leaving 8 bases not matched to a gene. CDR3 in DNA: TGCAGCGTCCTAGGGCCTAGCGGGGGGGATGAGCAGTTCTTC. As protein: CSVLGPSGGDEQFF.

This clonotype was counted at least ten times. This chain links TRBV7-3 with TRBJ1-4; maybe TRBD1 (5 bases). V lost 1 base and J lost 8, with 20 bases in between. From germline, CDR1 is SGHTA and CDR2 FQGTGA. The CDR3 covers 17 residues. The CDR3 is CASSLISWGGRREKLFF. In nucleotides, the CDR3 is TGTGCCAGCAGCTTAATCAGTTGGGGCGGGAGGAGGGAAAAACTGTTTTTT.

There are many counts of this clonotype. This rearrangement joins TRBV14 to TRBJ1-2; D call uncertain. Germline loops: CDR1 SGHDN, CDR2 FVKESK. The ends were cut back, 1 base at V and 4 bases at J, with 10 bases in the middle. CDR3 length equals 14 residues. In DNA, the CDR3 is TGTGCCAGCAGCCAAGCCGCAGCCTCCTATGGCTACACCTTC. As protein: CASSQAAASYGYTF.

This chain joins TRBV7-2 and TRBJ1-5, with TRBD1 identical over 7 bases. The germline CDR1 and CDR2 sequences are SGHTA and FQGNSA. The CDR3 contains 14 residues. V was pared by 5 bases and J by 7 bases, with 8 bases of the junction left unmatched. The CDR3 nucleotides read TGTGCCAGCAGCCCGCGACAGGGAGAACAGCCCCAGCATTTT. This sequence encodes CASSPRQGEQPQHF.

This clonotype was counted between two and nine times. The chain employs TRBV3-1 and TRBJ2-3; 9 bases agree with TRBD2. The CDR3 sequence is 15 residues long. V lost 1 base and J lost 3; bases outside the gene matches: 2. CDR1 is LGHDT and CDR2 is YNNKEL in the germline V gene (reference sequence). This CDR3 reads CASSQVAGVTDTQYF. The CDR3 DNA follows: TGTGCCAGCAGCCAAGTAGCGGGGGTTACAGATACGCAGTATTTT.

This clonotype was detected only a few times. The chain employs TRBV6-2 or TRBV6-3 and TRBJ1-5, with D hard to call. Germline V gene sequence: CDR1 MNHEY, CDR2 SVGEGT. CDR3 length: 14 amino acids. The V and J ends lost 6 bases and 3 bases respectively, with 12 bases between them. The CDR3 DNA reads TGTGCCAGCAGCGAGAGACACGCCAATCAGCCCCAGCATTTT. The encoded protein is CASSERHANQPQHF.

The gene calls are TRBV12-3 or TRBV12-4 and TRBJ1-2; weak D call: TRBD1 (6 bases). Trimming removed 6 bases from V and 4 bases from J, with 15 bases in between. The CDR3 contains 14 residues. DNA for the CDR3: TGTGCCAGCAGCGCAGGGGAGGACCCCTATGGCTACACCTTC. Translated, it gives CASSAGEDPYGYTF.

There are a few counts of this clonotype. As DNA, the CDR3 is TGTGCCAGCAGCTCCGGGACAGGGGGCTCCGGCGAGCAGTACTTC. Amino acid sequence: CASSSGTGGSGEQYF. The chain is built from TRBV7-2 and TRBJ2-7; 12 positions agree with TRBD1. The ends lost 4 bases at V and 6 bases at J; junction bases unmatched: 7. Germline V gives CDR1 SGHTA, CDR2 FQGNSA. This CDR3 has 15 amino acids.

This clonotype was detected a few times. The gene calls are TRBV11-2 and TRBJ2-1, with D tentatively TRBD1 (5 bases). The length of the CDR3 is 14 residues. Germline V lookup: CDR1 SGHAT, CDR2 FQNNGV. V was shortened by 1 base and J by 6 bases, with 10 bases between the two germline ends. DNA of the CDR3: TGTGCCAGCAGCTTAGGTGCAGGGATCAATGAGCAGTTCTTC. This sequence encodes CASSLGAGINEQFF.

The sample holds a few counts of this clonotype. The V and J genes are TRBV28 and TRBJ2-7, with 10 bases lining up with TRBD1. V was clipped by 3 bases and J by 4 bases; unmatched bases: 9. The CDR3 contains 16 residues. Per germline, CDR1 MDHEN and CDR2 SYDVKM. In nucleotides, the CDR3 is TGTGCCAGCAGTTTGGCGGGGACAGGGGATAGGTACGAGCAGTACTTC. Amino acid sequence: CASSLAGTGDRYEQYF.

This clonotype has just a few counts. The rearrangement uses TRBV5-5 and TRBJ2-7, with 9 bases identical to TRBD1. The length of the CDR3 is 16 residues. V was pared by 3 bases and J by 2 bases, with 9 bases of the junction left unmatched. In germline, CDR1 is SGHKS, CDR2 YYEKEE (reference sequence). The CDR3 region is CASSSVPGQGTYEQYF. CDR3 bases: TGTGCCAGCAGCTCGGTCCCGGGACAGGGAACCTACGAGCAGTACTTC.

This sequence joins TRBV29-1 and TRBJ2-3, with D perhaps TRBD1 or TRBD2 (5 bases each). This CDR3 is 14 amino acids long. V shed 3 bases and J shed 3 bases, with 13 bases lying between them. Per germline, CDR1 SQVTM and CDR2 ANQGSEA. CDR3 nucleotide sequence: TGCAGCGTTGACGCAGAGGGGTCGACAGATACGCAGTATTTT. It specifies CSVDAEGSTDTQYF.

Many counts were recorded for this clonotype. This CDR3 reads CASSRNTGGDQPQHF. The CDR3 bases are TGTGCCAGCAGCCGCAACACAGGGGGCGATCAGCCCCAGCATTTT. The chain links TRBV4-2 to TRBJ1-5; 9 bases are a match to TRBD1. CDR3 length: 15 amino acids. CDR1 LGHNA and CDR2 YNFKEQ come from the germline V gene. Losses at the gene ends were 4 bases for V and 5 bases for J; bases not matched to a gene: 6.

On this clonotype: Sequence at one end of the junction differs from germline and may be a read error. The chain has TRBV7-2 and TRBJ1-3; D not resolved. The CDR3 extends over 16 amino acids. The germline gives CDR1 SGHTA, CDR2 FQGNSA. The CDR3, as DNA: TGTGCCGGCAGCTTAGGCGCCTCCGGTACTGGAAACACCATATATTTT. This translates into CAGSLGASGTGNTIYF.

The chain combines TRBV18 with TRBJ1-1, with 7 nucleotides matching TRBD1. Looked up from germline, CDR1 is KGHSH and CDR2 is LQKENI. The CDR3 loop spans 15 amino acids. Losses at the gene ends were 2 bases for V and 5 bases for J; bases not matched to a gene: 8. In nucleotides, the CDR3 is TGTGCCAGCTCACCATTACAGGGGAGAGGAACTGAAGCTTTCTTT. This sequence encodes CASSPLQGRGTEAFF. Combining the CDR3 with reference TRBV18 and TRBJ1-1 gives the whole variable domain NAGVMQNPRHLVRRRGQEARLRCSPMKGHSHVYWYRQLPEEGLKFMVYLQKENIIDESGMPKERFSAEFPKEGPSILRIQQVVRGDSAAYFCASSPLQGRGTEAFFGQGTRLTVV.

This clonotype was counted many times. The J gene is TRBJ2-3, the V gene TRBV11-3; 8 bases fit TRBD1. Germline CDR1 SGHNT, CDR2 YENEEA. The CDR3 totals 14 residues. V gave up 5 bases and J gave up 5 bases; unmatched junction bases: 6. The CDR3 loop reads CASSRTGMEDTQYF. The DNA of the CDR3 is TGTGCCAGCAGCCGGACAGGGATGGAAGATACGCAGTATTTT.